This T cell receptor beta chain was sequenced for a study of cytomegalovirus exposure and HLA in healthy donors. Healthy people donating bone marrow made up the donors. Study-wide results and caveats: The sole available immune exposure information was CMV serostatus.

Of note for this clone: As yet, its antigen is unknown.

This PCR relied on a set of 60 Vbeta primers and 13 Jbeta primers. Original analysis: About 10 million of about 80 million unique TCR beta chains were shared, per a later count. Repertoires were generated with immunoSEQ multiplex PCR, while TCRdb's copy carries only in-frame clones and drops some. That table gives V, J and clone size, and the DNA gave D and trimming. Of approximately 190,000 clones in the sample, 77% were seen once. The clonotype was recovered from a young woman in good health and CMV-seropositive. Sequencing input: PBMCs.

CDR3 protein: CASSPGGQPQHF. The CDR3 DNA is TGTGCCAGCAGCCCGGGGGGCCAGCCCCAGCATTTT. J is TRBJ1-5 and V is TRBV5-6; maybe TRBD1 (6 bases). V dropped 4 bases and J dropped 7 bases, with 9 bases sitting between them. The CDR3 length is 12 residues. Germline values: CDR1 SGHDT, CDR2 YYEEEE.